This TCR beta chain was sequenced for a study of control samples from healthy donors and cancer patients. The data were produced by immunoSEQ multiplex PCR, yet TCRdb's version contains in-frame clones alone and is incomplete. The data show some 97,000 clones, more than 85% seen once. The CDR3 consists of 14 residues. Germline V gene data show CDR1 as SGHDT and CDR2 as YYEEEE. Deletions cut 2 bases from V and 2 bases from J, with 8 bases between. The sequencing input was blood. This sequence originates from a woman aged 45 to 65 in good health. This rearrangement joins TRBV5-6 to TRBJ1-3, with D unclear. CDR3 loop: CASSLYGPGNTIYF. For the CDR3, the DNA is TGTGCCAGCAGCTTATACGGCCCTGGAAACACCATATATTTT.